The 13 T cell receptor beta chains below were found in one sample sequenced in a study of cytomegalovirus exposure and HLA in healthy donors. Sequencing used immunoSEQ multiplex PCR; TCRdb keeps in-frame clones, though not all of them. The sample records more than 250,000 clones, roughly 89% being singletons. The sequencing input was PBMCs. The receptor set was obtained from a young woman in good health and CMV-seronegative.

The genes are TRBV6-5 and TRBJ2-7; D possibly corresponds to TRBD1 (6 bases). V gave up 5 bases and J gave up 4 bases, with 15 bases separating them. The CDR3 runs 14 residues. Germline CDR1 is MNHEY and CDR2 is SVGAGI. In nucleotides, the CDR3 is TGTGCCAGCAGTAGCAGGGGCAAGGTTTACGAGCAGTACTTC. Amino acids: CASSSRGKVYEQYF.

The J gene is TRBJ2-1, the V gene TRBV7-8, with 11 bases aligning to TRBD2. V was clipped by 4 bases and J by 9 bases; unmatched bases: 11. Germline V gene sequence: CDR1 SGHVS, CDR2 FQNEAQ. There are 16 residues in the CDR3. CDR3 sequence: CASSSGTSGSSVEQFF. The CDR3 bases are TGTGCCAGCAGCTCCGGTACTAGCGGGAGTTCGGTTGAGCAGTTCTTC.

The CDR3 DNA sequence: TGTGCCAGCTCAAGAAGACAGGTTGGGGAGACCCAGTACTTC. Protein product: CASSRRQVGETQYF. The chain links TRBV18 to TRBJ2-5; tentative D call: TRBD1 (6 bases). Trimming removed 5 bases from V and 5 bases from J, with 15 bases in between. This CDR3 has 14 residues. Per the germline V gene, CDR1 is KGHSH and CDR2 is LQKENI.

Turning to this clone: A much larger clone differs from this one at a single base, so this may be a read error. The same CDR3 also results from other DNA sequences found in this sample. The J gene is TRBJ2-3, the V gene TRBV7-9; TRBD2 aligns across 12 bases. The V and J ends lost 2 bases and 3 bases, in that order; junction bases with no gene match: 0. Germline CDR1 reads SEHNR; CDR2 reads FQNEAQ (reference sequence). The CDR3 loop spans 15 amino acids. The CDR3 DNA sequence: TGTGCCAGCAGCTTACTAGCGGGAGGGACAGATACGCAGTATTTT. Residues: CASSLLAGGTDTQYF.

With regard to this clone: This same CDR3 is encoded by further DNA sequences in the sample. This chain uses TRBV18 with TRBJ2-7; D uncertain. Germline V gene lookup returns CDR1 KGHSH and CDR2 LQKENI. Between the trimmed V and J ends, which lost 0 bases and 0 bases, there was a span of 6 bases. This CDR3 is 14 amino acids long. In nucleotides, the CDR3 is TGTGCCAGCTCACCACCAGCCTACTCCTACGAGCAGTACTTC. Translating gives CASSPPAYSYEQYF.

The rearrangement uses TRBV29-1 and TRBJ2-7; maybe TRBD2 (5 bases). Germline V gene data show CDR1 as SQVTM and CDR2 as ANQGSEA. Trimming shortened V by 4 bases and J by 4 bases, and 11 bases separated the two germline ends. This CDR3 region has 12 residues. This chain's CDR3 is CSVAKPGYEQYF. CDR3 nucleotide sequence: TGCAGCGTTGCCAAGCCGGGATACGAGCAGTACTTC.

V and J are TRBV6-6 and TRBJ1-4; TRBD1 might be the D (5 bases). Germline-derived CDR1 and CDR2 are MNHNY and SVGAGI (reference sequence). The ends were cut back, 7 bases at V and 4 bases at J, with 10 bases in the middle. This CDR3 has 13 residues. The CDR3 reads CASKRQINEKLFF. The CDR3 DNA reads TGTGCCAGCAAGCGACAGATTAATGAAAAACTGTTTTTT.

The V gene is TRBV2, the J gene TRBJ1-4; D may be TRBD1 (5 bases). The CDR3 runs to 14 residues. Per the germline V gene, CDR1 is SNHLY and CDR2 is FYNNEI. V was shortened by 7 bases and J by 5 bases, with 14 bases between the two germline ends. CDR3 loop: CASKPGLLNEKLFF. The CDR3, as DNA: TGTGCCAGCAAACCGGGACTGCTGAATGAAAAACTGTTTTTT.

The CDR3 loop is CASSLVAGMGYGYTF. Written as DNA, the CDR3 is TGTGCCAGCAGCTTGGTGGCAGGAATGGGCTATGGCTACACCTTC. The rearrangement joins TRBV5-4 to TRBJ1-2, with D uncertain. V lost 0 bases to trimming and J lost 4 bases, with 13 bases between them. CDR1 is SGHNT and CDR2 is YYREEE in the germline V gene (reference sequence). This CDR3 has 15 residues.

The chain links TRBV2 to TRBJ2-1, with TRBD1 matching 11 bases. CDR1 and CDR2 (germline): SNHLY, FYNNEI. The CDR3 has 15 residues. With 5 bases clipped from V and 4 bases from J, the junction kept 4 bases outside the gene matches. CDR3 sequence reads: CASSSGTGGYNEQFF. The DNA for the CDR3 is TGTGCCAGCAGTTCCGGGACAGGGGGATACAATGAGCAGTTCTTC. Drawing the rest from reference TRBV2 and TRBJ2-1, the complete variable domain is EPEVTQTPSHQVTQMGQEVILRCVPISNHLYFYWYRQILGQKVEFLVSFYNNEISEKSEIFDDQFSVERPDGSNFTLKIRSTKLEDSAMYFCASSSGTGGYNEQFFGPGTRLTVL.

The gene calls are TRBV6-5 and TRBJ2-2, with 7 bases matching TRBD1. The ends lost 6 bases at V and 2 bases at J; junction bases unmatched: 3. CDR1 is MNHEY and CDR2 is SVGAGI in the germline V gene. The CDR3 totals 14 residues. As DNA, the CDR3 is TGTGCCAGCAGGCGACAGGGTAACACCGGGGAGCTGTTTTTT. It specifies CASRRQGNTGELFF.

This clone came up once. This chain joins TRBV28 and TRBJ1-5, with 7 bases that match TRBD1. After removal of 7 bases from V and 1 base from J, the junction contained 7 bases not matched to a gene. CDR3 length: 15 amino acids. CDR1 and CDR2 from the germline V gene are MDHEN and SYDVKM. The CDR3 loop is CASNSPTGSNQPQHF. The DNA for the CDR3 is TGTGCCAGCAATTCGCCGACAGGGAGCAATCAGCCCCAGCATTTT. The full variable domain, with the rest looked up from reference TRBV28 and TRBJ1-5, is DVKVTQSSRYLVKRTGEKVFLECVQDMDHENMFWYRQDPGLGLRLIYFSYDVKMKEKGDIPEGYSVSREKKERFSLILESASTNQTSMYLCASNSPTGSNQPQHFGDGTRLSIL.

The chain employs TRBV5-1 and TRBJ2-2; D possibly corresponds to TRBD1 (5 bases). Trimming took 3 bases from V and 7 from J, leaving 13 bases between them. The CDR3 spans 14 residues. Germline CDR1 SGHRS, CDR2 YFSETQ. The CDR3 loop is CASSSLTGDGELFF. CDR3 nucleotides: TGCGCCAGCAGCTCACTAACAGGAGACGGGGAGCTGTTTTTT.